These T cell receptor beta chains were read from a single sample in a study of OX40 agonist ivuxolimab in advanced cancers. Measured with immunoSEQ multiplex PCR; TCRdb has only the in-frame clones, and not every one. This sample carries some 77,000 clones, approximately 90% of them seen once, and the ten largest clones take approximately 1.1%. The sample in question was CD4+ or CD8+ T cells sorted from blood, obtained in a trial of the OX40 agonist ivuxolimab. The receptors were gathered from an adult with an advanced solid tumor such as melanoma, head and neck, liver or kidney cancer. CDR3s include the opening cysteine and the closing phenylalanine or tryptophan. A D gene is named only where the DNA matches it firmly. Clone size is shown for a subset of rows, as once, few, many or a class of expanded clone.

>.|TRBV7-2|.|TRBJ1-2
CASSLNPLVVYTF
TGTGCCAGCAGCCTTAATCCATTGGTAGTCTACACCTTC
>.|TRBV6-6|.|TRBJ2-5
CASSYTQGQETQYF
TGTGCCAGCAGTTACACCCAGGGGCAAGAGACCCAGTACTTC
>few|TRBV6-1|TRBD2|TRBJ2-7
CASSDPLEREGGWGQYF
TGTGCCAGCAGTGACCCCCTAGAGCGGGAGGGGGGATGGGGGCAGTACTTC
>.|TRBV6-1|TRBD2|TRBJ2-1
CASSEALTSGRAHNEQFF
TGTGCCAGCAGTGAAGCGCTAACTAGCGGGAGGGCCCACAATGAGCAGTTCTTC
>.|TRBV18|.|TRBJ2-2
CASSPTRGGGELFF
TGTGCCAGCTCACCAACCCGGGGAGGCGGGGAGCTGTTTTTT
>once|TRBV14|.|TRBJ1-1
CASPVSGGGHMGWNTEAFF
TGTGCCAGCCCCGTCTCTGGGGGGGGTCACATGGGATGGAACACTGAAGCTTTCTTT
>.|TRBV9|.|TRBJ2-1
CASSLVGEQFF
TGTGCCAGCAGCCTTGTAGGTGAGCAGTTCTTC
>.|TRBV10-2|TRBD1|TRBJ2-1
CASTNRGSYNEQFF
TGCGCCAGCACGAACAGGGGATCCTACAATGAGCAGTTCTTC
>.|TRBV29-1|.|TRBJ2-1
CSVDAVYNEQFF
TGCAGCGTCGATGCAGTCTACAATGAGCAGTTCTTC
>.|TRBV4-3|.|TRBJ1-4
CASSQGSALLVEKLFF
TGCGCCAGCAGCCAAGGGTCGGCGCTTCTAGTTGAAAAACTGTTTTTT
>.|TRBV28|.|TRBJ1-6
CASSLRGSPLHF
TGTGCCAGCAGTTTAAGGGGATCACCCCTCCACTTT
>.|TRBV19|TRBD2|TRBJ2-2
CASSIPSASGRGRRELFF
TGTGCCAGTAGTATACCCTCGGCTAGCGGGAGAGGTAGGCGGGAGCTGTTTTTT
>.|TRBV9|.|TRBJ2-7
CASSVVPGTTYGEQYF
TGTGCCAGCAGCGTAGTCCCAGGGACGACCTATGGCGAGCAGTACTTC
>.|TRBV19|TRBD1|TRBJ2-7
CASSRAGGASYEQYF
TGTGCCAGTAGTCGGGCAGGGGGCGCGTCCTACGAGCAGTACTTC
>.|TRBV9|TRBD1|TRBJ1-1
CASAQTQGGGTEAFF
TGTGCCAGCGCTCAAACTCAGGGGGGCGGTACTGAAGCTTTCTTT
>.|TRBV2|TRBD2|TRBJ2-3
CASSRDGRLTDTQYF
TGTGCCAGCAGTCGAGACGGGAGGCTCACAGATACGCAGTATTTT
>once|TRBV9|.|TRBJ1-1
CASSAQATNTEAFF
TGTGCCAGCAGCGCACAGGCGACGAACACTGAAGCTTTCTTT
>.|TRBV30|.|TRBJ2-7
CAWSVGSGSYEQYF
TGTGCCTGGAGTGTAGGAAGCGGCTCCTACGAGCAGTACTTC
>.|TRBV5-5|.|TRBJ2-7
CASSLTGTKAYEQYF
TGTGCCAGCAGCCTAACCGGGACAAAGGCCTACGAGCAGTACTTC
>.|TRBV29-1|.|TRBJ1-1
CSLRGVTEAFF
TGCAGCCTTAGGGGGGTCACTGAAGCTTTCTTT
>.|TRBV7-3|.|TRBJ2-2
CASSLSAGANTGELFF
TGTGCCAGCAGCTTATCGGCAGGGGCGAACACCGGGGAGCTGTTTTTT
>.|TRBV25-1|.|TRBJ2-7
CASSEGVHEQYF
TGTGCCAGCAGTGAAGGGGTCCACGAGCAGTACTTC